The 2 T cell receptor beta chains listed next were all sequenced from one sample in a study of blood T cell repertoires in COVID-19. The assay was immunoSEQ multiplex PCR, and TCRdb's table has in-frame clones only and misses some. The sample holds about 260,000 clones, around 89% seen once. Input material: peripheral blood. These receptors came from a woman in her 40s with acute or convalescent COVID-19.

The chain is built from TRBV3-1 (or the pseudogene TRBV3-2) and TRBJ1-1; D is perhaps TRBD1 (5 bases). The germline V gene encodes CDR1 LGHDT and CDR2 YNNKEL (reference sequence). This CDR3 comprises 13 residues. V gave up 3 bases and J gave up 7 bases, with 12 bases separating them. In nucleotides, the CDR3 is TGTGCCAGCAGCCAGTCGGGGAGGGGTGAAGCTTTCTTT. It yields the protein CASSQSGRGEAFF.

The gene calls are TRBV14 and TRBJ2-6; D ambiguous. The V end was cut by 1 base, the J end by 0 bases, with 13 bases between. This CDR3 is built from 18 residues. Germline CDR1 SGHDN, CDR2 FVKESK. The CDR3 sequence: CASSQVALYISGANVLTF. CDR3 in DNA: TGTGCCAGCAGCCAAGTCGCCCTTTACATCTCTGGGGCCAACGTCCTGACTTTC.